This T cell receptor (beta chain) was documented in a study of Graves' ophthalmopathy and Graves' hyperthyroidism. Points from the study as a whole: Also, most clonotypes expanded in the thyroid above 0.001 frequency appeared in blood.

As the template, RNA transcripts were used to amplify TCR beta CDR3 regions. The first-round RT-PCR employed HTBI primers together with the Qiagen OneStep RT-PCR kit. A multiplex PCR was then performed as the second round. TCRdb recomputed calls from the multiplex PCR reads with MiXCR, one row per CDR3 protein. The sample comprises about 400,000 distinct CDR3 sequences, 18% of which are singletons, and 1.6% rests with the top ten. This clonotype was counted many times. What it recognizes is unknown. This CDR3 spans 16 amino acids. CDR1 and CDR2 from the germline V gene are MNHEY and SVGEGT. V lost 6 bases to trimming and J lost 5 bases; unmatched junction nucleotides: 15.

V gene TRBV6-2 or TRBV6-3 combines with J gene TRBJ2-7; 8 nucleotides line up with TRBD1. This clonotype was sampled from a young woman with Graves' ophthalmopathy. Sequencing used peripheral blood. The CDR3 sequence: CASSPDREALRNEQYF. The CDR3 DNA is TGTGCCAGCAGCCCGGACAGGGAGGCGCTGCGGAACGAGCAGTACTTC.